Following are 27 T cell receptor beta chains from one sample sequenced in a study of response to subunit inactivated influenza vaccine. In TCRdb, the RT-PCR reads were re-called with MiXCR into one record per CDR3 protein. The table records around 520,000 distinct CDR3 sequences, about 12% of them present only once. Sample: PBMCs from blood, taken on the day of vaccination. These receptors were collected from a man aged 50-59 years who received an inactivated influenza vaccine.

This clonotype turned up a few times. This chain connects TRBV12-3 or TRBV12-4 to TRBJ2-1; 10 nucleotides match TRBD2. Trimming removed 7 bases from V and 4 bases from J; junction bases left unmatched: 10. The length of the CDR3 is 16 residues. The CDR3 sequence is CASTRSSGRFYNEQFF. CDR3 bases: TGTGCCAGCACCCGGAGTAGCGGGAGGTTTTACAATGAGCAGTTCTTC.

There are many counts of this clonotype. The DNA for the CDR3 is TGCGCCAGCAGCCAGATTCTACCGGGACTAGCGGGAGTCCCCAATGAGCAGTTCTTC. As protein: CASSQILPGLAGVPNEQFF. The chain couples TRBV4-3 to TRBJ2-1; 14 bases are a match to TRBD2. The J segment lost 6 bases and the V segment lost 3 bases, leaving 13 bases of the junction unmatched. This CDR3 has 19 amino acids. The germline V gene has CDR1 LGHNA and CDR2 YSLEER.

This clonotype was counted many times. J is TRBJ1-5 and V is TRBV20-1; no firm D call. Trimming took off 6 bases at V and 2 bases at J, with 8 bases between the two ends. This CDR3 region has 12 residues. CDR1 and CDR2 (germline): DFQATT, SNEGSKA (reference sequence). DNA of the CDR3: TGCAGTGCCAGTTGGGGCAATCAGCCCCAGCATTTT. It is translated as CSASWGNQPQHF.

The chain's CDR3 is CSARPGGSYTDTQYF. In DNA form, the CDR3 reads TGCAGTGCTAGACCCGGAGGGTCCTACACAGATACGCAGTATTTT. The chain is built from TRBV20-1 and TRBJ2-3; a possible D gene is TRBD2 (6 bases). The CDR3 has 15 amino acids. CDR1 is DFQATT, CDR2 SNEGSKA, per germline (reference sequence). V gave up 2 bases and J gave up 2 bases, with 14 bases separating them.

The chain is built from TRBV14 and TRBJ2-1; no clear D. Trimming left V 4 bases short and J 0 bases short, with 13 bases between. This CDR3 is built from 16 residues. Per the germline V gene, CDR1 is SGHDN and CDR2 is FVKESK. CDR3 sequence: CASSPLLHGSYNEQFF. CDR3 in DNA: TGTGCCAGCAGCCCGCTACTACATGGCTCCTACAATGAGCAGTTCTTC.

This clonotype was picked up a small number of times. In DNA, the CDR3 is TGCGCCAGCAGCCCGCTGGACAACTGGTCTGAAGCTTTCTTT. It is translated as CASSPLDNWSEAFF. The V call is TRBV4-1, the J call TRBJ1-1; D is possibly TRBD1 (5 bases). Per the germline V gene, CDR1 is MGHRA and CDR2 is YSYEKL. V was shortened by 4 bases and J by 6 bases, with 15 bases between the two germline ends. CDR3 length: 14 amino acids.

This clonotype was seen ten or more times. V and J are TRBV12-3 or TRBV12-4 and TRBJ2-3; D is undetermined. This CDR3 contains 13 residues. Trimming removed 3 bases at V and 5 bases at J, with 9 bases between. The CDR3 DNA is TGTGCCAGCAGTTTCCCAGGCGGAGATACGCAGTATTTT. This sequence encodes CASSFPGGDTQYF.

The rearrangement uses TRBV4-2 and TRBJ2-1; D gene unclear. V lost 4 bases and J lost 10, with 14 bases in between. The CDR3 has 13 residues. Per germline, CDR1 LGHNA and CDR2 YNFKEQ. CDR3 region: CASSPQNGLEQFF. The CDR3 DNA reads as TGTGCCAGCAGCCCGCAGAATGGGTTGGAGCAGTTCTTC.

The V and J genes are TRBV28 and TRBJ2-1, with 12 bases matching TRBD1. V lost 3 bases and J lost 5; bases outside the gene matches: 2. Germline lookup yields CDR1 MDHEN and CDR2 SYDVKM. CDR3 length: 15 amino acids. The CDR3 DNA follows: TGTGCCAGCAGTTTGGGACAGGGGGCGAACAATGAGCAGTTCTTC. Amino acids: CASSLGQGANNEQFF.

This clonotype has ten or more counts. CDR3 DNA: TGCGCCAGCAGTTTTCCCTTGGCCAGAGACTACAATGAGCAGTTCTTC. Residues: CASSFPLARDYNEQFF. This chain joins TRBV5-1 and TRBJ2-1; D gene uncertain. From germline, CDR1 is SGHRS and CDR2 YFSETQ. V was cut by 5 bases and J by 3 bases, with 18 bases left in between. The CDR3 length is 16 residues.

The chain is built from TRBV19 and TRBJ2-7; tentative D call: TRBD1 (6 bases). The CDR3 is made up of 15 amino acids. V dropped 0 bases and J dropped 2 bases, with 11 bases sitting between them. The germline gives CDR1 LNHDA, CDR2 SQIVND (reference sequence). CDR3 in DNA: TGTGCCAGTAGTATAGAACAGGGTTCAGCCTACGAGCAGTACTTC. Its translation is CASSIEQGSAYEQYF.

This clonotype has more than one count but fewer than ten. V and J are TRBV6-2 or TRBV6-3 and TRBJ1-2; D is uncertain. This CDR3 spans 14 amino acids. The germline V gene has CDR1 MNHEY and CDR2 SVGEGT. V shed 2 bases and J shed 2 bases, with 9 bases lying between them. The CDR3 spells CASSYIGGNYGYTF. The CDR3, as DNA: TGTGCCAGCAGTTACATCGGCGGAAACTATGGCTACACCTTC.

This clonotype was detected a few times. This rearrangement joins TRBV20-1 to TRBJ2-3, with D unclear. Looked up from germline, CDR1 is DFQATT and CDR2 is SNEGSKA (reference sequence). V was shortened by 5 bases and J by 6 bases, with 24 bases between the two germline ends. CDR3 length: 16 amino acids. In nucleotides, the CDR3 is TGCAGTGCTTCGCCCGGGCTAACCGTTTTTCGGGATACGCAGTATTTT. Residues: CSASPGLTVFRDTQYF.

The chain combines TRBV10-3 with TRBJ1-1; 9 bases are shared with TRBD1. V lost 2 bases, J lost 1 base, and 14 bases stayed unmatched. The CDR3 totals 19 residues. Germline CDR1 is ENHRY and CDR2 is SYGVKD. The CDR3 loop is CAISERRTGEEYANTEAFF. The DNA for the CDR3 is TGTGCCATCAGTGAGCGGAGGACAGGGGAGGAGTACGCGAACACTGAAGCTTTCTTT.

This clonotype was detected many times. V is TRBV5-1 and J is TRBJ2-1; D possibly corresponds to TRBD2 (5 bases). This CDR3 region has 15 residues. Germline lookup yields CDR1 SGHRS and CDR2 YFSETQ. V gave up 4 bases and J gave up 6 bases, with 17 bases separating them. CDR3 loop: CASSPQPPGGNEQFF. CDR3 DNA sequence: TGCGCCAGCAGCCCTCAACCCCCAGGAGGCAATGAGCAGTTCTTC.

This clonotype showed up just a few times. The gene calls are TRBV29-1 and TRBJ2-1, with no clear D. Looked up from germline, CDR1 is SQVTM and CDR2 is ANQGSEA. This CDR3 spans 13 amino acids. The V end lost 1 base, the J end lost 12 bases, and 16 bases lay between the germline ends. CDR3 region: CSVEAGWLFGQFF. The CDR3 DNA sequence: TGCAGCGTTGAAGCTGGGTGGCTATTTGGGCAGTTCTTC.

V is TRBV12-3 or TRBV12-4 and J is TRBJ1-1; tentatively, D is TRBD1 (6 bases). The germline V and J ends were trimmed by 5 bases and 11 bases, with 12 bases remaining between them. This CDR3 contains 11 residues. The CDR3 nucleotides are TGTGCCAGCAGTAATGACAGGTCGGCTTTCTTT. It encodes CASSNDRSAFF.

This clonotype was counted a few times. The chain links TRBV12-3 or TRBV12-4 to TRBJ2-1; 7 nucleotides align to TRBD1. This CDR3 contains 14 residues. V trimming: 6 bases; J trimming: 7 bases; junction bases outside the gene matches: 9. The CDR3 loop reads CASRGPGTANEQFF. CDR3 in DNA: TGTGCCAGCAGGGGCCCCGGGACAGCGAATGAGCAGTTCTTC.

This clonotype was seen a few times. This rearrangement joins TRBV5-1 to TRBJ2-3; D is perhaps TRBD2 (6 bases). Looked up from germline, CDR1 is SGHRS and CDR2 is YFSETQ. The CDR3 runs 15 residues. Trimming shortened V by 2 bases and J by 2 bases, and 12 bases separated the two germline ends. Here the CDR3 reads CASSLFSGNTDTQYF. The CDR3 DNA sequence: TGCGCCAGCAGCTTATTTAGCGGAAACACAGATACGCAGTATTTT.

This sequence joins TRBV10-1 and TRBJ1-2; the match to TRBD1 covers 8 bases. This CDR3 spans 13 amino acids. The V segment lost 6 bases and the J segment 4 bases; nucleotides outside the gene matches: 4. The germline V gene encodes CDR1 WNHNN and CDR2 SYGVQD (reference sequence). The DNA of the CDR3 is TGCGCCAGCAGACAAGGACAGGGCTATGGCTACACCTTC. Amino acid sequence: CASRQGQGYGYTF.

This clonotype was detected only a few times. The chain is built from TRBV4-1 and TRBJ2-2; 7 bases align to TRBD2. Germline V CDR1 and CDR2: MGHRA, YSYEKL. With 2 bases clipped from V and 4 bases from J, the junction kept 4 bases outside the gene matches. CDR3 size: 15 residues. CDR3 coding DNA: TGCGCCAGCAGCCAAACACTAGCGACCACCGGGGAGCTGTTTTTT. Translation: CASSQTLATTGELFF.

The J gene is TRBJ2-7, the V gene TRBV6-2 or TRBV6-3; tentative D call: TRBD1 (6 bases). This CDR3 contains 15 residues. CDR1 and CDR2 from the germline V gene are MNHEY and SVGEGT. Deletions cut 0 bases from V and 3 bases from J, with 12 bases between. The CDR3 is CASSYSTGWGYEQYF. The CDR3 DNA sequence: TGTGCCAGCAGTTACTCCACAGGGTGGGGCTACGAGCAGTACTTC.

The chain links TRBV7-2 to TRBJ2-1, with TRBD2 matching 10 bases. The CDR3 spans 15 residues. The ends lost 4 bases at V and 9 bases at J; junction bases unmatched: 9. Germline values: CDR1 SGHTA, CDR2 FQGNSA. CDR3 in DNA: TGTGCCAGCAGCTCCCTAGCGGGAGCGCAGGGTGAGCAGTTCTTC. Translated, it gives CASSSLAGAQGEQFF.

V usage is TRBV24-1 and J usage is TRBJ2-3; D unresolved. This CDR3 is built from 12 residues. Germline assignment: CDR1 KGHDR and CDR2 SFDVKD. The ends were cut back, 4 bases at V and 0 bases at J, with 1 base in the middle. The DNA of the CDR3 is TGTGCCACCAGTGAAAGCACAGATACGCAGTATTTT. Its protein product is CATSESTDTQYF.

The sample holds a few counts of this clonotype. The V gene is TRBV29-1, the J gene TRBJ2-3, with TRBD2 identical over 12 bases. V lost 7 bases and J lost 4; bases outside the gene matches: 3. In germline, CDR1 is SQVTM, CDR2 ANQGSEA. The CDR3 is 13 residues long. The CDR3 DNA reads TGCAGCGCCCTAGCGGGAGGGGCAGATACGCAGTATTTT. It yields the protein CSALAGGADTQYF.

This clonotype was detected ten times or more. The chain carries TRBV4-3 and TRBJ1-2; the D gene is possibly TRBD1 (5 bases). This CDR3 has 15 residues. The germline V and J ends were trimmed by 0 bases and 0 bases, with 8 bases remaining between them. CDR1 is LGHNA, CDR2 YSLEER, per germline. The CDR3 is CASSQDDRANYGYTF. The DNA for the CDR3 is TGCGCCAGCAGCCAAGACGACAGAGCTAACTATGGCTACACCTTC.

This clonotype was picked up many times. The CDR3 DNA reads TGTGCCATCAGTGAGGACAGGGGGCTTGGGAATGAGCAGTTCTTC. The encoded protein is CAISEDRGLGNEQFF. The rearrangement links TRBV10-3 to TRBJ2-1, with TRBD1 identical over 10 bases. The CDR3 has 15 amino acids. V lost 2 bases, J lost 7 bases, and 5 bases stayed unmatched. Germline CDR1 is ENHRY and CDR2 is SYGVKD.